This T cell receptor (beta chain) was identified in a study of Ad26.COV2.S vaccination and SARS-CoV-2 variants (dated by TCRdb to about 2021). Regarding the complete study: Sequencing of the TCRbeta repertoire served to evaluate the specificity and breadth of SARS-CoV-2-reactive T cell receptors following Ad26.COV2.S vaccination. The TCR-sequenced set comprised approximately 32 samples: around 20 Ad26.COV2.S vaccine recipients, 5 placebo recipients and 8 SARS-CoV-2 convalescent individuals. The research as a whole found: The authors noted that total T cell responses may have been underestimated by the TCR breadth and depth analyses. After vaccination, substantial breadth of spike-specific CD8+ and CD4+ T cell responses was reported. Compared with placebo recipients, Ad26.COV2.S recipients showed higher spike-specific TCR breadth (P = 0.0014). Vaccine and placebo recipients had comparable non-spike TCR breadth, which fits with the vaccine containing only spike.

Details on this clone: There is no known antigen for this receptor. No per-base quality is available; no much larger clone lies one base away.

What the time point label conveys for this sample: individuals recovered from natural SARS-CoV-2 infection. The immunoSEQ Assay was used to sequence TCRbeta CDR3 regions. After extraction, genomic DNA underwent amplification by bias-controlled multiplex PCR, followed by high-throughput sequencing. In the authors' own workflow: To quantify the absolute abundance of every unique TCRbeta CDR3 region, sequences were collapsed and filtered. T cell fraction was estimated by normalizing TCRbeta template counts to usable DNA, with usable DNA measured through amplification of reference genes found in all nucleated cells. Repertoire TCRs were annotated as SARS-CoV-2-specific when V gene, CDR3 amino acid sequence and J gene were exactly matched to a known reactive TCR set. The reference SARS-CoV-2 TCR set was derived from MIRA and filtered for enrichment in COVID-19-positive ImmuneCODE repertoires, a step that removed public or cross-reactive TCRs. Drawing on the MIRA antigens, annotated TCRs were analysed further at the level of specific ORF or position within ORF. Breadth was defined as annotated unique rearrangements over total unique productive rearrangements; depth was the summed frequency of those rearrangements. Group comparisons of TCR breadth used two-sided Wilcoxon rank-sum tests. TCRdb took over this immuneACCESS table, retaining in-frame rearrangements with V and J assigned. Such tables are incomplete; in checked studies, under half of the missing clones stem from an unresolved V gene, and the remainder is unexplained. V and J calls plus clone size are reproduced from that table; the DNA served to infer D and trimming. The sample data list 150,000 to 200,000 clones, and about 83% of these were observed just once. Of the sample, about 5.5% is held by the ten largest clones.

As encoded in the germline V gene (reference sequence), CDR1 is LNHDA while CDR2 is SQIVND. Its CDR3 holds 15 amino acids, cysteine through phenylalanine. Left in the record is the CDR3 DNA by itself, 45 bases read in frame from the first base. Ends trimmed: V by 3 bases, J by 6 bases; bases unmatched to a gene: 8. Rearrangement joined TRBV19 to TRBJ2-7; the central 10 bases match TRBD1. The sequence came from a human donor who had recovered from COVID-19. Material: peripheral blood, obtained after recovery from COVID-19. The nucleotide sequence is given as TGTGCCAGTAGTATCCGGACAGGGGGTTTTGGCGAGCAGTACTTC. The encoded protein is CASSIRTGGFGEQYF. This CDR3, with the reference TRBV19 and TRBJ2-7 proteins standing in past its ends, gives the full variable domain DGGITQSPKYLFRKEGQNVTLSCEQNLNHDAMYWYRQDPGQGLRLIYYSQIVNDFQKGDIAEGYSVSREKKESFPLTVTSAQKNPTAFYLCASSIRTGGFGEQYFGPGTRLTVT.